This TCR beta chain originates from a study of blood T cells in healthy people across ages. The study's findings and limits: Both naive CD4+ cell counts and diversity were greater in long-lived donors than in aged donors.

Remarks on this clonotype: The target antigen is unknown.

V was trimmed by 4 bases and J by 1 base, leaving 15 bases between them. CDR1 and CDR2 from the germline V gene are DFQATT and SNEGSKA (reference sequence). This CDR3 contains 15 residues. Total RNA extraction produced at least 6 micrograms (per sample) for the study. Using a J-beta primer mix together with a sample-barcoded 5' primer, a second PCR was run for about 7 to 12 cycles. The authors tagged each cDNA molecule using a template-switch adaptor with 12 random nucleotides. One entry per CDR3 protein results from TCRdb running MiXCR on the 5' RACE reads. Among some 1.1 million distinct CDR3 sequences listed, about two fifths were seen once.

Sequencing used blood. The rearrangement joins TRBV20-1 to TRBJ2-3, with a possible D match to TRBD1 (6 bases). The sequence was collected from a man aged 18-30 years in good health. CDR3 sequence (DNA): TGCAGTGCTAACGTAGGGGGACGGGGCACAGATACGCAGTATTTT. Its translation is CSANVGGRGTDTQYF.